This TCR beta chain comes out of a study of CD8 T cells in Susac syndrome. RNA totalling roughly 0.45 to 1 ug underwent reverse transcription with random hexamers. TCRdb re-analysed the immunoSEQ multiplex PCR reads in MiXCR, keeping a single row per CDR3 protein. Among some 120,000 distinct CDR3 sequences listed, 80% to 95% were seen once. Germline loops: CDR1 SGHVS, CDR2 FQNEAQ. The CDR3 is 13 amino acids. V lost 5 bases and J 6 bases, leaving 10 bases between the germline ends. The sequenced sample consisted of CD4+ T cells from PBMCs. This TCR came from a human donor in good health. The chain joins TRBV7-8 to TRBJ2-2; the D gene is possibly TRBD1 (5 bases). Here the CDR3 reads CASSPRVAGELFF. CDR3 sequence (DNA): TGTGCCAGCAGCCCCAGGGTGGCCGGGGAGCTGTTTTTT.